The clone carrying this TCR beta chain was recorded only once. This entry is derived from a study of blood T cell repertoires in COVID-19. In the study overall: Both acute and convalescent COVID-19 samples were obtained from the United States, Italy and Spain. From T cells, B-cell-depleted T cells, or PBMCs came the material, which was cDNA or gDNA.

In the original processing: Reference gene primer amplification gave estimated nucleated cell counts. Profiled with immunoSEQ multiplex PCR; TCRdb holds only in-frame clones, not every one. D and trimming come from the DNA, and the V and J calls and clone size come from that table. The table lists about 91,000 clones, 70% to 90% of them singletons. This CDR3 is 17 amino acids long. Trimming left V 6 bases short and J 4 bases short, with 25 bases between. Germline V gene data show CDR1 as MNHEY and CDR2 as SMNVEV (reference sequence). The clonotype comes from an elderly woman with active COVID-19. The chain combines TRBV27 with TRBJ2-7; possibly TRBD2 for D (7 bases). The specimen sequenced was peripheral blood. The CDR3 sequence is CASSLRGGADRGYEQYF. The DNA for the CDR3 is TGTGCCAGCAGCCTTCGTGGGGGGGCTGATCGAGGGTACGAGCAGTACTTC.